This TCR beta chain was recovered during a study of cytomegalovirus exposure and HLA in healthy donors. The PCR ran on 60 Vbeta and 13 Jbeta primers. The assay was immunoSEQ multiplex PCR, and TCRdb's table has in-frame clones only and misses some. The sample includes 120,000 or so clones, roughly four fifths of them seen just once. The CDR3 is made up of 15 amino acids. CDR1 and CDR2 from the germline V gene are MNHEY and SMNVEV (reference sequence). Germline trimming cut 7 bases from V and 3 bases from J; bases unmatched to any gene: 9. The sequenced sample was PBMCs. The clonotype was recovered from a man aged 50 or older in good health and CMV-seropositive. This chain links TRBV27 with TRBJ2-1, with 7 bases that match TRBD2. CDR3 bases: TGTGCCAGCAACCCTAGCGGACCGCGCTACAATGAGCAGTTCTTC. Protein: CASNPSGPRYNEQFF.